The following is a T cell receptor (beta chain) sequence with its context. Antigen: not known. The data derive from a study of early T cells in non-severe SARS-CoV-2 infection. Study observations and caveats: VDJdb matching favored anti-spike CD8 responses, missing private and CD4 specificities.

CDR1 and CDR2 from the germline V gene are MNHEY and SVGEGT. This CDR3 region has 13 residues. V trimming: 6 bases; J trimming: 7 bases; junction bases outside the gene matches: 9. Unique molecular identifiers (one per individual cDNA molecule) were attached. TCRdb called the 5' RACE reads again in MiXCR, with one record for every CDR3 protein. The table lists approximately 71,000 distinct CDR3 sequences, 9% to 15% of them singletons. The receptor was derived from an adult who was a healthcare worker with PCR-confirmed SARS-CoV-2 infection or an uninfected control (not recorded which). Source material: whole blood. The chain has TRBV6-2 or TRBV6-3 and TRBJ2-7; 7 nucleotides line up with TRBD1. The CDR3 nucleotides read TGTGCCAGCAGCACCCGACAGGGTCGGGAGCAGTACTTC. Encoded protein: CASSTRQGREQYF.